The rows below give T cell receptor beta chains drawn from one sample of a study of blood T cell repertoires in COVID-19. TCRdb's copy holds only in-frame clones and misses some; the assay was immunoSEQ multiplex PCR. The sample has some 190,000 clones, roughly 86% seen once. The sequencing sample was made of peripheral blood. Receptors originate from a woman in her seventies with active or convalescent COVID-19. Both conserved end residues are part of each CDR3. Fields, in order: CDR3 DNA, CDR3 protein, D gene, clone size, V gene, J gene. The D gene is left open where the match is weak. For some rows the clone size is stated as once, few or many, or as a class when expanded; others skip it.

cdr3_nt: TGTGCCAGCAGCTTTATAGCGGGAGAGACCCAGTACTTC
cdr3_aa: CASSFIAGETQYF
d_call: TRBD2
clone_size: few
v_call: TRBV9
j_call: TRBJ2-5

cdr3_nt: TGCGCCAGCAGCTACTCGCCGCTTTCGGGACTAGCCTCCGATACGCAGTATTTT
cdr3_aa: CASSYSPLSGLASDTQYF
d_call: TRBD2
clone_size: .
v_call: TRBV5-1
j_call: TRBJ2-3

cdr3_nt: TGTGCCAGCTCACCTCTCAGACACCCAAGGGGGACTGAAGCTTTCTTT
cdr3_aa: CASSPLRHPRGTEAFF
d_call: .
clone_size: .
v_call: TRBV18
j_call: TRBJ1-1

cdr3_nt: TGTGCCAGCAGCTTTTTAGACAGGGGGAACGTACCCCTCCACTTT
cdr3_aa: CASSFLDRGNVPLHF
d_call: TRBD1
clone_size: .
v_call: TRBV5-6
j_call: TRBJ1-6

cdr3_nt: TGTGCCATCACCCAAGCGGGAGGCCACGAGCAGTACTTC
cdr3_aa: CAITQAGGHEQYF
d_call: TRBD2
clone_size: .
v_call: TRBV10-3
j_call: TRBJ2-7

cdr3_nt: TGTGCCAGTAGTATAGTGGGACAGGGCCTTAACGAGCAGTACTTC
cdr3_aa: CASSIVGQGLNEQYF
d_call: TRBD1
clone_size: .
v_call: TRBV19
j_call: TRBJ2-7

cdr3_nt: TGTGCCAGCACGGGGACAGGGGGCTTGGATGAGCAGTTCTTC
cdr3_aa: CASTGTGGLDEQFF
d_call: TRBD1
clone_size: few
v_call: TRBV6-6
j_call: TRBJ2-1

cdr3_nt: TGCGCCAGCAGCCAAGGACTACCCCGGCACGGGGAGCTGTTTTTT
cdr3_aa: CASSQGLPRHGELFF
d_call: .
clone_size: few
v_call: TRBV4-1
j_call: TRBJ2-2

cdr3_nt: TGTGCCAGCAGGGCCGACAGGGGGAACACTGAAGCTTTCTTT
cdr3_aa: CASRADRGNTEAFF
d_call: TRBD1
clone_size: .
v_call: TRBV6-5
j_call: TRBJ1-1

cdr3_nt: TGTGCCAGGGTTACTAGCGGGAGGGCGACTGAGCAGTTCTTC
cdr3_aa: CARVTSGRATEQFF
d_call: TRBD2
clone_size: .
v_call: TRBV7-2
j_call: TRBJ2-1

cdr3_nt: TGCGCCAGCAGCCGGGACTACCTAGGCGAGCAGTACTTC
cdr3_aa: CASSRDYLGEQYF
d_call: TRBD2
clone_size: once
v_call: TRBV10-1
j_call: TRBJ2-7

cdr3_nt: TGTGCCAGCAGCCCTGCGGCCTATTACAATGAGCAGTTCTTC
cdr3_aa: CASSPAAYYNEQFF
d_call: .
clone_size: .
v_call: TRBV3-1/TRBV3-2
j_call: TRBJ2-1

cdr3_nt: TGTGCCAGCAGTGGGGGCGGTTCCTACGAGCAGTACTTC
cdr3_aa: CASSGGGSYEQYF
d_call: .
clone_size: .
v_call: TRBV2
j_call: TRBJ2-7

cdr3_nt: TGTGCCAGCAGCTCTAGCGGGAGGAGGTCCTACAATGAGCAGTTCTTC
cdr3_aa: CASSSSGRRSYNEQFF
d_call: TRBD2
clone_size: .
v_call: TRBV11-2
j_call: TRBJ2-1

cdr3_nt: TGTGCCAGCAGCTTAGTGGGACTCGACTACGAGCAGTACTTC
cdr3_aa: CASSLVGLDYEQYF
d_call: .
clone_size: .
v_call: TRBV11-2
j_call: TRBJ2-7

cdr3_nt: TGCGCCAGCAGCCGATCAGATACTAGGGGGATGGTCACAGATACGCAGTATTTT
cdr3_aa: CASSRSDTRGMVTDTQYF
d_call: .
clone_size: .
v_call: TRBV4-1
j_call: TRBJ2-3

cdr3_nt: TGTGCCAGCAGCCTTGGACAGGGGGCAACAGATACGCAGTATTTT
cdr3_aa: CASSLGQGATDTQYF
d_call: TRBD1
clone_size: .
v_call: TRBV3-1/TRBV3-2
j_call: TRBJ2-3

cdr3_nt: TGTGCCAGCAGCTCCCGGACTAGCCGGGATTCCCACGAGCAGTACTTC
cdr3_aa: CASSSRTSRDSHEQYF
d_call: TRBD2
clone_size: .
v_call: TRBV27
j_call: TRBJ2-7

cdr3_nt: TGTGCCAGCAGCTTGGACTCCAGGGGGCAATATAGCAATCAGCCCCAGCATTTT
cdr3_aa: CASSLDSRGQYSNQPQHF
d_call: TRBD1
clone_size: .
v_call: TRBV5-6
j_call: TRBJ1-5

cdr3_nt: TGCGCCAGCAGCGGTGGACAGGGGTTAAATACTGAAGCTTTCTTT
cdr3_aa: CASSGGQGLNTEAFF
d_call: TRBD1
clone_size: .
v_call: TRBV5-1
j_call: TRBJ1-1

cdr3_nt: TGTGCCAGCAGTGTTAATACAGGGTTTGGTCAGCCCCAGCATTTT
cdr3_aa: CASSVNTGFGQPQHF
d_call: .
clone_size: .
v_call: TRBV28
j_call: TRBJ1-5

cdr3_nt: TGTGCCAGCACCCTCTCGGGGGGGCGCAAGTATTTT
cdr3_aa: CASTLSGGRKYF
d_call: TRBD2
clone_size: .
v_call: TRBV28
j_call: TRBJ2-3

cdr3_nt: TGTGCCAGCAGTTTCTTACAGGGAAGCACTGAAGCTTTCTTT
cdr3_aa: CASSFLQGSTEAFF
d_call: .
clone_size: .
v_call: TRBV27
j_call: TRBJ1-1

cdr3_nt: TGTGCCAGAAGCGGGACGGCGGGACTAGCGGCCACAGATACGCAGTATTTT
cdr3_aa: CARSGTAGLAATDTQYF
d_call: TRBD2
clone_size: .
v_call: TRBV5-3
j_call: TRBJ2-3

cdr3_nt: TGTGCCAGCAGATTTGGACAGGGACGCAATCAGCCCCAGCATTTT
cdr3_aa: CASRFGQGRNQPQHF
d_call: TRBD1
clone_size: .
v_call: TRBV6-5
j_call: TRBJ1-5

cdr3_nt: TGCGCCAGCAGCCGCAGACAGGGACGTGAGACCCAGTACTTC
cdr3_aa: CASSRRQGRETQYF
d_call: TRBD1
clone_size: .
v_call: TRBV5-1
j_call: TRBJ2-5

cdr3_nt: TGTGCCAGCAGCCCCTCAGGGCTAGCGGGCCTAGCCAAAAACATTCAGTACTTC
cdr3_aa: CASSPSGLAGLAKNIQYF
d_call: TRBD2
clone_size: .
v_call: TRBV7-9
j_call: TRBJ2-4

cdr3_nt: TGTGCCAGCTCACCTCAGCGCTCACACAATGAGCAGTTCTTC
cdr3_aa: CASSPQRSHNEQFF
d_call: .
clone_size: .
v_call: TRBV18
j_call: TRBJ2-1

cdr3_nt: TGTGCCAGCAGCTCACCACCCCGACAGGGTGGGCACGAGCAGTACTTC
cdr3_aa: CASSSPPRQGGHEQYF
d_call: TRBD1
clone_size: .
v_call: TRBV5-6
j_call: TRBJ2-7

cdr3_nt: TGTGCCAGCAGCTTGATGTCTGGGCCTGGCTACACCTTC
cdr3_aa: CASSLMSGPGYTF
d_call: .
clone_size: .
v_call: TRBV5-5
j_call: TRBJ1-2

cdr3_nt: TGTGCCAGCAGTAGGACAGACACCGGGGAGCTGTTTTTT
cdr3_aa: CASSRTDTGELFF
d_call: .
clone_size: few
v_call: TRBV6-5
j_call: TRBJ2-2

cdr3_nt: TGTGCCAGCAGCTCCTACTTACGGTATCAAACCAATGAGCAGTTCTTC
cdr3_aa: CASSSYLRYQTNEQFF
d_call: .
clone_size: once
v_call: TRBV5-4
j_call: TRBJ2-1

cdr3_nt: TGTGCCAGCAGCCCGGATAGCGGCTTCCAAGAGACCCAGTACTTC
cdr3_aa: CASSPDSGFQETQYF
d_call: .
clone_size: .
v_call: TRBV5-4
j_call: TRBJ2-5

cdr3_nt: TGCGCCAGCAGCCAACAGGGGGCGCGCACAGATACGCAGTATTTT
cdr3_aa: CASSQQGARTDTQYF
d_call: TRBD1
clone_size: .
v_call: TRBV5-1
j_call: TRBJ2-3

cdr3_nt: TGTGCCAGCAGCCAAGCCCGGGGGTATGGCTACACCTTC
cdr3_aa: CASSQARGYGYTF
d_call: .
clone_size: .
v_call: TRBV3-1/TRBV3-2
j_call: TRBJ1-2

cdr3_nt: TGTGCCAGCAGCCAAGCCGCCCTAAGAACCAATGAGCAGTTCTTC
cdr3_aa: CASSQAALRTNEQFF
d_call: .
clone_size: once
v_call: TRBV3-1/TRBV3-2
j_call: TRBJ2-1

cdr3_nt: TGTGCCAGCAGCTTAACCCGGACAGGGTGGTCTTCTAACTATGGCTACACCTTC
cdr3_aa: CASSLTRTGWSSNYGYTF
d_call: TRBD1
clone_size: .
v_call: TRBV11-2
j_call: TRBJ1-2

cdr3_nt: TGTGCCAGCAGCTTTGAGCGTCAGGGGCGTTATACCGGGGAGCTGTTTTTT
cdr3_aa: CASSFERQGRYTGELFF
d_call: .
clone_size: .
v_call: TRBV7-9
j_call: TRBJ2-2

cdr3_nt: TGTGCCAGTAACCCAGGGGGGTATGAGCAGTTCTTC
cdr3_aa: CASNPGGYEQFF
d_call: .
clone_size: .
v_call: TRBV19
j_call: TRBJ2-1

cdr3_nt: TGTGCCAGCACCAAGACTAGCGGGAGTAGAATTGGGGAGACCCAGTACTTC
cdr3_aa: CASTKTSGSRIGETQYF
d_call: TRBD2
clone_size: .
v_call: TRBV2
j_call: TRBJ2-5

cdr3_nt: TGTGCCAGCAGAGCCGGGACAGGGGGCTCCGGGGAGCTGTTTTTT
cdr3_aa: CASRAGTGGSGELFF
d_call: TRBD1
clone_size: .
v_call: TRBV6-5
j_call: TRBJ2-2

cdr3_nt: TGTGCCAGCAGTGACCGGGACAGGCAGGGCTACGAGCAGTACTTC
cdr3_aa: CASSDRDRQGYEQYF
d_call: TRBD1
clone_size: .
v_call: TRBV6-1
j_call: TRBJ2-7

cdr3_nt: TGTGCCAGCAGCCTTGGGCTAGCGGGAAGTTACAATGAGCAGTTCTTC
cdr3_aa: CASSLGLAGSYNEQFF
d_call: TRBD2
clone_size: .
v_call: TRBV11-3
j_call: TRBJ2-1

cdr3_nt: TGTGCCAGCTCACCCGGACAGGCGGTTGGCCAGCCCCAGCATTTT
cdr3_aa: CASSPGQAVGQPQHF
d_call: TRBD1
clone_size: .
v_call: TRBV18
j_call: TRBJ1-5